This T cell receptor beta chain was recovered during a study of cytomegalovirus exposure and HLA in healthy donors. Sequenced by immunoSEQ multiplex PCR; TCRdb stores in-frame clones only, minus some. The sample has about 250,000 clones; roughly 87% are singletons. Per germline, CDR1 MDHEN and CDR2 SYDVKM. Trimming took 8 bases from V and 1 from J, leaving 12 bases between them. The CDR3 consists of 14 residues. Sequenced: PBMCs. The chain couples TRBV28 to TRBJ1-5; D is uncertain. The sequence was collected from a man aged 18 to 30 in good health and CMV-seropositive. CDR3 residues: CASLLGKSNQPQHF. The CDR3 region has the DNA TGTGCCAGCTTACTTGGGAAGAGCAATCAGCCCCAGCATTTT.